This TCR beta chain was documented in a study of blood T cell repertoires in COVID-19. Looking at the study overall: Material from acute and convalescent COVID-19 was sourced from the United States, Italy and Spain. Nucleic acid was either cDNA or gDNA, and it came from T cells, B-cell-depleted T cells, or PBMCs.

In the source study's methods: The authors estimated nucleated cell counts from reference gene primer amplification. The repertoire was sequenced with immunoSEQ multiplex PCR; TCRdb's copy has only in-frame clones and lacks some. Clone size and V and J calls were adopted from that table, with D and trimming inferred from the DNA. The sample has some 340,000 clones; around four fifths are singletons. The CDR3 runs 16 residues. In germline, CDR1 is GTSNPN, CDR2 SVGIG (reference sequence). Losses at the gene ends were 2 bases for V and 2 bases for J; bases not matched to a gene: 6. The specimen sequenced was peripheral blood. The genes are TRBV30 and TRBJ2-2; 9 nucleotides match TRBD2. This receptor was identified in a man aged 25 to 40 with active or convalescent COVID-19. The CDR3 DNA follows: TGTGCCTGGAGTATAGGCGGGAGGGAAAACACCGGGGAGCTGTTTTTT. Translation gives CAWSIGGRENTGELFF. Full variable domain (outside the CDR3, taken from reference TRBV30 and TRBJ2-2): SQTIHQWPATLVQPVGSPLSLECTVEGTSNPNLYWYRQAAGRGLQLLFYSVGIGQISSEVPQNLSASRPQDRQFILSSKKLLLSDSGFYLCAWSIGGRENTGELFFGEGSRLTVL.